This TCR beta chain was sequenced during a study of early T cells in non-severe SARS-CoV-2 infection. TCRdb re-analysed the 5' RACE reads in MiXCR, keeping a single row per CDR3 protein. Found here are fewer than 35,000 distinct CDR3 sequences, around 5% of them singletons; the top ten hold around an eighth. This CDR3 is 14 amino acids long. With 2 bases clipped from V and 9 bases from J, the junction kept 8 bases outside the gene matches. The V gene's germline CDR1 is SGHRS and CDR2 YFSETQ. In its sample, this clonotype was seen many times. The sequenced material came from whole blood. The chain has TRBV5-1 and TRBJ2-1; 7 nucleotides match TRBD1. The receptor was derived from an adult who was a healthcare worker with PCR-confirmed SARS-CoV-2 infection or an uninfected control (not recorded which). The CDR3 region has the DNA TGCGCCAGCAGCTTAGGGGGCTATACCAGTGAGCAGTTCTTC. Its protein product is CASSLGGYTSEQFF.